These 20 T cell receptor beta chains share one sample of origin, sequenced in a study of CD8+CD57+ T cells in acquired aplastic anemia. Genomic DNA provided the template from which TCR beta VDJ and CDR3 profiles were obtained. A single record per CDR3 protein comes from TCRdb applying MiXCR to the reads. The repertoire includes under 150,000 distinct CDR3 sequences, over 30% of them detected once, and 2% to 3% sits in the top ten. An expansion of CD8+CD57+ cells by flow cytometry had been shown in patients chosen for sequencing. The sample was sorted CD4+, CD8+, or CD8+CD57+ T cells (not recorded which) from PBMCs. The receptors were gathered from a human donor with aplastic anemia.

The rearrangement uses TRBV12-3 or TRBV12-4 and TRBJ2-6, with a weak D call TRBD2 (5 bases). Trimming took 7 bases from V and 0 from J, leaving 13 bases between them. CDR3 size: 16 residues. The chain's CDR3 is CASTPSGFSGANVLTF. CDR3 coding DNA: TGTGCCAGCACCCCCTCGGGGTTCTCTGGGGCCAACGTCCTGACTTTC.

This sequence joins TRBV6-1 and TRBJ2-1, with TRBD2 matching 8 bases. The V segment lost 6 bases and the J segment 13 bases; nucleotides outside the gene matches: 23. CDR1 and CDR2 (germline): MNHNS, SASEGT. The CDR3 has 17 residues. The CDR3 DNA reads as TGTGCCAGCAGCGCCATAGGGGCGGGGGGACTAGTGATAAATCAGTTCTTC. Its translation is CASSAIGAGGLVINQFF.

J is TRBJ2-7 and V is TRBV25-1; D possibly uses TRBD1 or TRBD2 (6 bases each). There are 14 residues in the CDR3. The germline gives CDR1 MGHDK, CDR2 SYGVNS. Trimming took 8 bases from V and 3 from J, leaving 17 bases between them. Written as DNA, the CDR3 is TGTGCCAGCGGACTCGGGGGCGGAGGCTACGAGCAGTACTTC. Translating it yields CASGLGGGGYEQYF.

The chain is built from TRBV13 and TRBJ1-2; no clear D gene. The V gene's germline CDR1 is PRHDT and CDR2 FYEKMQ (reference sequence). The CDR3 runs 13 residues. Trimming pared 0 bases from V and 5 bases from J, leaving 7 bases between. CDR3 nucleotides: TGTGCCAGCAGCTTAGGACCTACGTATGGCTACACCTTC. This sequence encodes CASSLGPTYGYTF.

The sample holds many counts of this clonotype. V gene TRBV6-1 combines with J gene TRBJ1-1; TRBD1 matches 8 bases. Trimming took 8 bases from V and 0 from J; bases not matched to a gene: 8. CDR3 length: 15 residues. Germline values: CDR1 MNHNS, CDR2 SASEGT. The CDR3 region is CASRRGREMNTEAFF. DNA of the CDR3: TGTGCCAGCCGCAGGGGGCGTGAGATGAACACTGAAGCTTTCTTT.

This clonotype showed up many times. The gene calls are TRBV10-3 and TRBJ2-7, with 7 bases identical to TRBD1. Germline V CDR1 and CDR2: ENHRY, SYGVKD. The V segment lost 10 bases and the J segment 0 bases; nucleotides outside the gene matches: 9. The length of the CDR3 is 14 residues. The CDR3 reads CATSNRGSSYEQYV. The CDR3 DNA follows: TGTGCCACCTCGAACAGGGGTAGCTCCTACGAGCAGTACGTC.

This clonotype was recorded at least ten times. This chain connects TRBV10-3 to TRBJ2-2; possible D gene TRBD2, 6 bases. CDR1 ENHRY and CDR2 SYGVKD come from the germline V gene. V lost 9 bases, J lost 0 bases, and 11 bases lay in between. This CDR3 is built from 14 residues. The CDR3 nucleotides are TGTGCCATTGGGACTTCCGCGAACACCGGGGAGCTGTTTTTT. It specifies CAIGTSANTGELFF.

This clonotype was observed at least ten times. CDR3 DNA sequence: TGTGCCAGCACTGGGACCTCCGGTAATTCACCCCTCCACTTT. Its protein product is CASTGTSGNSPLHF. V gene TRBV12-3 or TRBV12-4 combines with J gene TRBJ1-6; a weak D match, TRBD1 (5 bases). V was cut by 7 bases and J by 6 bases, with 13 bases left in between. The CDR3 spans 14 residues.

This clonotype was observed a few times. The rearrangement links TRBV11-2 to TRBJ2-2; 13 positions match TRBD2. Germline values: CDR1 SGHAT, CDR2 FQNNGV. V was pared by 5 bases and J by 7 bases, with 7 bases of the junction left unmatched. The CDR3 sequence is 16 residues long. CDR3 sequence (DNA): TGTGCCAGCAGCCAACTAGCGGGGGGGTATAACGGGGAGCTGTTTTTT. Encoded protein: CASSQLAGGYNGELFF. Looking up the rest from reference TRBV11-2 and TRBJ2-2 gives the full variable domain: EAGVAQSPRYKIIEKRQSVAFWCNPISGHATLYWYQQILGQGPKLLIQFQNNGVVDDSQLPKDRFSAERLKGVDSTLKIQPAKLEDSAVYLCASSQLAGGYNGELFFGEGSRLTVL.

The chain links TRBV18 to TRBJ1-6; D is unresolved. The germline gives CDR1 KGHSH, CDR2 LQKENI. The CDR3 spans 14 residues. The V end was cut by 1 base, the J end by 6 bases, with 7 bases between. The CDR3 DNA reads TGTGCCAGCTCACCACAGACGGTTAATTCACCCCTCCACTTT. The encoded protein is CASSPQTVNSPLHF.

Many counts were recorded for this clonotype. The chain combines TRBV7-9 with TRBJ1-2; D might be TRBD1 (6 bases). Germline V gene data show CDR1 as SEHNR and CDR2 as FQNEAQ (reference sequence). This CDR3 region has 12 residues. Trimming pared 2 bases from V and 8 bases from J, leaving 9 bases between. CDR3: CASSLKGEGYTF. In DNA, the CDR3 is TGTGCCAGCAGCTTAAAGGGGGAGGGCTACACCTTC.

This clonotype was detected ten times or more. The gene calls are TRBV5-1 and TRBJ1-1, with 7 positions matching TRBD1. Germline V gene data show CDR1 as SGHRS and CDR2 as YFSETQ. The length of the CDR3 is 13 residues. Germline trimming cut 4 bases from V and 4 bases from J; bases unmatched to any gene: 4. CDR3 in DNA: TGCGCCAGCAGCACGAGACAGGGCACTGAAGCTTTCTTT. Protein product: CASSTRQGTEAFF.

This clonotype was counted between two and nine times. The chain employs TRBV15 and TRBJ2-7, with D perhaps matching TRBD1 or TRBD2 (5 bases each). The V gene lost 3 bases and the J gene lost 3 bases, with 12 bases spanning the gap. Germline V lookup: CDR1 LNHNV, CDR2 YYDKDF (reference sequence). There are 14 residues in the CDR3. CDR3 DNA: TGTGCCACCAGCAGCGACAGAGAGGGCTACGAGCAGTACTTC. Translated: CATSSDREGYEQYF.

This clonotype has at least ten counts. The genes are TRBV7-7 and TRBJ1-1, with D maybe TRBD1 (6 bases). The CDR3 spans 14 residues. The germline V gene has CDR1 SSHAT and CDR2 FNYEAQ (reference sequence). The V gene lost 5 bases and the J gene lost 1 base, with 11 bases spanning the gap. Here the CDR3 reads CASSPGHQNTEAFF. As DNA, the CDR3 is TGTGCCAGCAGCCCGGGACATCAGAACACTGAAGCTTTCTTT.

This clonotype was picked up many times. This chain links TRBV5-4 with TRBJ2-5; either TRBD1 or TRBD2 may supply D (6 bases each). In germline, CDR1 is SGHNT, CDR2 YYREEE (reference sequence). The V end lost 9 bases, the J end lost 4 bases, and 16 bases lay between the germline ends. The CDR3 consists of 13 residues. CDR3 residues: CATKGGVLETQYF. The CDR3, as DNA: TGTGCCACCAAGGGGGGAGTTTTAGAGACCCAGTACTTC.

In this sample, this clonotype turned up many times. The CDR3 is CASSGKGAYEQYF. In nucleotides, the CDR3 is TGTGCCAGCAGCGGGAAGGGAGCCTACGAGCAGTACTTC. The rearrangement uses TRBV5-5 and TRBJ2-7, with D maybe TRBD2 (5 bases). The CDR3 sequence is 13 residues long. Germline lookup yields CDR1 SGHKS and CDR2 YYEKEE (reference sequence). Between the trimmed V and J ends, which lost 4 bases and 2 bases, there was a span of 10 bases. The full variable domain, its missing parts supplied by reference TRBV5-5 and TRBJ2-7, is DAGVTQSPTHLIKTRGQQVTLRCSPISGHKSVSWYQQVLGQGPQFIFQYYEKEERGRGNFPDRFSARQFPNYSSELNVNALLLGDSALYLCASSGKGAYEQYFGPGTRLTVT.

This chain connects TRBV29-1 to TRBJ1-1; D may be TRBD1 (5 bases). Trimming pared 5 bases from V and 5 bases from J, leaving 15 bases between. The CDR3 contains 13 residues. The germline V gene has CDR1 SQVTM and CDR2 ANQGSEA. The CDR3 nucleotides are TGCAGCGTTCTACAGGACCCGAAGACTGAAGCTTTCTTT. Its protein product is CSVLQDPKTEAFF.

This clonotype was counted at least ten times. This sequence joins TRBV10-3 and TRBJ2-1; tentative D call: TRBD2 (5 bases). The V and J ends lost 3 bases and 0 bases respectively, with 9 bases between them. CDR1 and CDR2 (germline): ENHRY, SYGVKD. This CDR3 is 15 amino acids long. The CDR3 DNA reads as TGTGCCATCAGTGAATCCAGCGGCTCCTACAATGAGCAGTTCTTC. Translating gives CAISESSGSYNEQFF.

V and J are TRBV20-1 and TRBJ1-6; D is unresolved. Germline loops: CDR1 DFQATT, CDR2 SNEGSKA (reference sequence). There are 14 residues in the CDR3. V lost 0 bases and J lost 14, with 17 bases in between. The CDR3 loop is CSARDRGRGRTLHF. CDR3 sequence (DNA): TGCAGTGCTAGAGACCGCGGACGGGGAAGGACCCTCCACTTT.

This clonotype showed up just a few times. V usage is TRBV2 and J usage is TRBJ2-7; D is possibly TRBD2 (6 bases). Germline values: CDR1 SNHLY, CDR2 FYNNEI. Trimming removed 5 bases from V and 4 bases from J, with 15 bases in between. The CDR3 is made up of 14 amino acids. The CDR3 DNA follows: TGTGCCAGCAGTTCGACTAGTTTCACTTACGAGCAGTACTTC. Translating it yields CASSSTSFTYEQYF.